This T cell receptor (beta chain) emerged from a study of human T cells and chemical hapten exposure. On the study more broadly: All through the roughly 23-week study, the scalp of each patient received diphenylcyclopropenone doses weekly. Patients, chiefly female, had alopecia areata, totalis or universalis. Patch tests of 0.01% DPC on the upper back were read at 6 days.

Notes on this clonotype: What it binds is not known.

Each CDR3 protein gets one entry after TCRdb re-called the RACE reads with MiXCR. Of approximately 260,000 distinct CDR3 sequences in the sample, almost 8% were seen once. Time point noted: pre-sensitization, week 0. Noted treatment: therapeutic diphenylcyclopropenone sensitization with weekly scalp DPC. Findings and limits, study-wide: Versus controls, significantly more large CDR3 similarity clusters arose from expanded TCRs.

V was shortened by 4 bases and J by 2 bases, with 12 bases between the two germline ends. Germline CDR1 and CDR2: SGHNT and YYREEE (reference sequence). The CDR3 runs 15 residues. The chain joins TRBV5-4 to TRBJ2-2, with a weak D call TRBD2 (5 bases). Source: whole blood, taken in connection with sensitization to the hapten diphenylcyclopropenone (DPC). The TCR comes from a man aged 18 to 30 with alopecia areata. Some clones in this sample may be carry-over from other donors' samples. This CDR3 reads CASSPAAYNTGELFF. CDR3 sequence (DNA): TGTGCCAGCAGCCCAGCGGCGTATAACACCGGGGAGCTGTTTTTT.